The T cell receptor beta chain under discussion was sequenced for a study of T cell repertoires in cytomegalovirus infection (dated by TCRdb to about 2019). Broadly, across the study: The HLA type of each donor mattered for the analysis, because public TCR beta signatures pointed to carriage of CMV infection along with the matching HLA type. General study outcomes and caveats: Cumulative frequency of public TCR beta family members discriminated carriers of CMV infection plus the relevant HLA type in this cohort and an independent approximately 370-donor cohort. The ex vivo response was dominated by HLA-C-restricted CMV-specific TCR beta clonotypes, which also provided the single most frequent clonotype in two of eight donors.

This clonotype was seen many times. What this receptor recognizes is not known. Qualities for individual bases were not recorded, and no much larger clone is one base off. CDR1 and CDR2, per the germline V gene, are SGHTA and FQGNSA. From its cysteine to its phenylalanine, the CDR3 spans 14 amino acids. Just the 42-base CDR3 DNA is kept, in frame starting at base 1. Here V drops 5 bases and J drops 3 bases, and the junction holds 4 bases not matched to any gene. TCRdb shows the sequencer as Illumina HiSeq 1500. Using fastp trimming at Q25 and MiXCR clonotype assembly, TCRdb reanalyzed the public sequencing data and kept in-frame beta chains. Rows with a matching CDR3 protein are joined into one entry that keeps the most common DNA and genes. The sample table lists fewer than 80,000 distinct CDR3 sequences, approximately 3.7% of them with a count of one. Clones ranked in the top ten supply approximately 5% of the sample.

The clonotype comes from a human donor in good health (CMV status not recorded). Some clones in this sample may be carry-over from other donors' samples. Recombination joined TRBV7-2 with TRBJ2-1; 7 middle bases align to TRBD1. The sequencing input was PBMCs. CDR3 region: CASSLQGDYNEQFF. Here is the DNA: TGTGCCAGCAGCCTTCAGGGGGACTACAATGAGCAGTTCTTC.